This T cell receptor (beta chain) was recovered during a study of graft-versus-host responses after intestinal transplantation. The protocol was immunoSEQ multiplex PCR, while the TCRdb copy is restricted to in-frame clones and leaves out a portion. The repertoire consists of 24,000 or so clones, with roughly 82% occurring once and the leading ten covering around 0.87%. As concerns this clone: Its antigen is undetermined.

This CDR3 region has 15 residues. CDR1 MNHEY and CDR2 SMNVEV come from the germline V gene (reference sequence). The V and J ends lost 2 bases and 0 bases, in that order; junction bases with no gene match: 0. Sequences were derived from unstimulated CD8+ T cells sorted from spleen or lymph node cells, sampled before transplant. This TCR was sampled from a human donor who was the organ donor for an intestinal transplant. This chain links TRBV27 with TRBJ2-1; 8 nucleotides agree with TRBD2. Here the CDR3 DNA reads TGTGCCAGCAGTTTAGGGACTAGCTCCTACAATGAGCAGTTCTTC. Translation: CASSLGTSSYNEQFF.